This is a list of T cell receptor beta chains from one sample in a study of T-cell reconstitution after alpha-beta-depleted transplantation in children. MiXCR was run by TCRdb on the PCR reads, yielding one entry per CDR3 protein. The profile shows approximately 350,000 distinct CDR3 sequences, 10% of them singletons. Sample: PBMCs from the stem cell graft donor, taken from the stem cell graft. The origin of the receptors is a human donor who donated a stem cell graft to a child with acute lymphoblastic leukemia. The CDR3 runs from the conserved cysteine through the conserved F or W. The D gene is left open where the match is weak. Rows may omit the clone size; those that give it use once, few, many or a size class.

>TRBV3-1|TRBD1|few|TRBJ2-7
CARNRGHEQYF
TGTGCCAGGAACAGGGGGCACGAGCAGTACTTC
>TRBV28|.|.|TRBJ2-1
CASRLQGGPQSGQFF
TGTGCCAGCAGGTTGCAGGGGGGACCACAATCTGGGCAGTTCTTC
>TRBV5-1|.|.|TRBJ1-1
CASSAFGLNTEAFF
TGCGCCAGCAGCGCTTTCGGGTTGAACACTGAAGCTTTCTTT
>TRBV4-3|.|few|TRBJ2-7
CASSWDASYEQYF
TGCGCCAGCAGCTGGGACGCCTCTTACGAGCAGTACTTC
>TRBV9|.|many|TRBJ2-3
CASSGASGTDTQYF
TGTGCCAGCAGCGGGGCTAGCGGCACAGATACGCAGTATTTT
>TRBV5-1|.|many|TRBJ2-1
CASRQEGNEQFF
TGCGCCAGCAGACAGGAAGGGAATGAGCAGTTCTTC
>TRBV29-1|.|many|TRBJ2-7
CSVVKGGTTLYEQYF
TGCAGCGTTGTCAAGGGGGGGACAACCCTCTACGAGCAGTACTTC
>TRBV3-1|TRBD1|.|TRBJ2-4
CASSLRGTGDIQYF
TGTGCCAGCAGCCTTCGGGGGACAGGGGACATTCAGTACTTC
>TRBV5-1|.|.|TRBJ2-7
CASSLGTGHPSYEQYF
TGCGCCAGCAGCTTGGGGACGGGACACCCTTCCTACGAGCAGTACTTC
>TRBV4-2|TRBD2|many|TRBJ2-5
CASSPRLAGVQETQYF
TGTGCCAGCAGCCCGCGACTAGCGGGGGTCCAAGAGACCCAGTACTTC